Detailed here is one T cell receptor beta chain. The source of the sample is a study of blood T cell repertoires in COVID-19. Overall study context: PBMCs, B-cell-depleted T cells, or T cells were the source of the cDNA or gDNA that made up the material.

Profiled with immunoSEQ multiplex PCR; TCRdb holds only in-frame clones, not every one. The sample includes about 190,000 clones, 80% to 85% seen only once; the top ten take about 20%. V lost 5 bases and J 4 bases, leaving 9 bases between the germline ends. Germline V gene lookup returns CDR1 SNHLY and CDR2 FYNNEI. The length of the CDR3 is 13 residues. Sequences were obtained from peripheral blood. The TCR originated in a human donor in a cohort sampled during active COVID-19. The chain links TRBV2 to TRBJ1-5; D ambiguous. The CDR3 reads CASSTAGNQPQHF. CDR3 in DNA: TGTGCCAGCAGTACCGCGGGGAATCAGCCCCAGCATTTT. The variable domain in full, with the rest retrieved from reference TRBV2 and TRBJ1-5, is EPEVTQTPSHQVTQMGQEVILRCVPISNHLYFYWYRQILGQKVEFLVSFYNNEISEKSEIFDDQFSVERPDGSNFTLKIRSTKLEDSAMYFCASSTAGNQPQHFGDGTRLSIL.